Judged by abundance, the clone carrying this T cell receptor beta chain is medium-sized. Its specificity is unknown. This sample was taken from a study of glioma-infiltrating T cells. Amplification of TCR alpha and beta CDR3 regions from RNA used iRepertoire nested multiplex PCR. For one-step reverse transcription and amplification, roughly 95-450 ng of tissue mRNA or PBMC total RNA was used. TCRdb reprocessed the multiplex PCR reads via MiXCR and lists one record per CDR3 protein. The table shows around 10,000 distinct CDR3 sequences, with roughly 53% occurring only once. Looked up from germline, CDR1 is MNHNS and CDR2 is SASEGT. V was clipped by 5 bases and J by 1 base, with 14 bases between them. The CDR3 length is 15 residues. Study-wide points: Non-neoplastic patients had below-expected tissue-blood divergence, while all gliomas exceeded expectation. Tissue and blood shared very few CDR3 sequences.

The sample taken for sequencing was glioma tissue, nonneoplastic brain tissue, or PBMCs (not recorded which). V is TRBV6-1 and J is TRBJ1-1; maybe TRBD1 (5 bases). This clonotype was obtained from a human donor with low-grade glioma or glioblastoma, undergoing nonglioma brain surgery, or in good health (not recorded which). Here the CDR3 DNA reads TGTGCCAGCAGTTTTCAAGGGGAAGGGAACACTGAAGCTTTCTTT. This sequence encodes CASSFQGEGNTEAFF.